This T cell receptor beta chain derives from a study of lymphopenia after photon versus proton radiotherapy. Produced via immunoSEQ multiplex PCR; TCRdb's table is partial and in-frame only. The sample yields just over 30,000 clones, about 94% seen once. There are 16 residues in the CDR3. Germline CDR1 is SGHVS and CDR2 is FQNEAQ. Trimming stripped 1 base from V and 2 bases from J, with 14 bases between. This sequence joins TRBV7-8 and TRBJ2-5; TRBD2 might be the D (6 bases). Sequencing used peripheral blood, obtained from a patient treated with photon-based radiotherapy. This TCR was sampled from a woman aged 45-65 years with cholangiocarcinoma. The CDR3 DNA sequence: TGTGCCAGCAGCTTAGTTGGAGGGCCGGGGCAAGAGACCCAGTACTTC. Translating it yields CASSLVGGPGQETQYF.